What follows are 16 T cell receptor beta chains derived from one specimen sequenced in a study of T cells in localized non-small cell lung cancer. Assay: immunoSEQ multiplex PCR; the TCRdb copy retains only in-frame clones and omits some. The repertoire holds 2,000 to 3,000 clones, with 26% as singletons. The specimen was lung tumor tissue, collected before any cancer treatment. These receptors originate from a female donor aged 60 or older with stage I lung adenocarcinoma.

This clone turned up a few times. The rearrangement links TRBV11-3 to TRBJ2-3; 7 bases fit TRBD1. Germline values: CDR1 SGHNT, CDR2 YENEEA. The CDR3 runs to 16 residues. V was clipped by 1 base and J by 5 bases; unmatched bases: 9. The CDR3 sequence: CASSLGEGAAEDTQYF. In DNA, the CDR3 is TGTGCCAGCAGCTTAGGTGAGGGGGCGGCGGAAGATACGCAGTATTTT.

In its sample, this clone was seen a few times. The chain combines TRBV30 with TRBJ2-6; 9 bases are shared with TRBD1. The germline V gene has CDR1 GTSNPN and CDR2 SVGIG (reference sequence). V dropped 4 bases and J dropped 1; count of bases not matched to a gene: 2. CDR3 length: 15 residues. CDR3: CAWTGTGSGANVLTF. The CDR3 region has the DNA TGTGCCTGGACCGGGACAGGGTCTGGGGCCAACGTCCTGACTTTC.

By frequency in the sample, this clone is medium-sized. This rearrangement joins TRBV30 to TRBJ1-5; D gene ambiguous. Trimming took off 3 bases at V and 2 bases at J, with 8 bases between the two ends. Germline values: CDR1 GTSNPN, CDR2 SVGIG (reference sequence). CDR3 length equals 13 residues. The CDR3 nucleotides are TGTGCCTGGAGCTCAAGGGGCAATCAGCCCCAGCATTTT. As protein: CAWSSRGNQPQHF.

The rearrangement links TRBV29-1 to TRBJ1-1; TRBD1 might be the D (5 bases). V was clipped by 3 bases and J by 1 base, with 12 bases between them. This CDR3 has 14 amino acids. The germline V gene has CDR1 SQVTM and CDR2 ANQGSEA. CDR3 in amino acids: CSVEARGANTEAFF. Written as DNA, the CDR3 is TGCAGCGTTGAGGCGAGGGGCGCGAACACTGAAGCTTTCTTT.

The CDR3 loop reads CASSQGQGANYGYTF. The CDR3 bases are TGTGCCAGCAGCCAAGGACAGGGGGCTAACTATGGCTACACCTTC. The rearrangement joins TRBV14 to TRBJ1-2; 9 bases map to TRBD1. V dropped 1 base and J dropped 0; count of bases not matched to a gene: 0. CDR1 and CDR2 from the germline V gene are SGHDN and FVKESK. This CDR3 is 15 amino acids long.

This clone qualifies as medium-sized. The chain joins TRBV30 to TRBJ2-2; 11 bases fit TRBD2. Germline CDR1 and CDR2: GTSNPN and SVGIG (reference sequence). This CDR3 has 13 amino acids. V lost 1 base and J lost 8; bases outside the gene matches: 0. CDR3 loop: CAWSGLAGGELFF. Written as DNA, the CDR3 is TGTGCCTGGAGTGGACTAGCGGGGGGGGAGCTGTTTTTT.

In this sample, this clone turned up a few times. This chain links TRBV6-8 with TRBJ2-7; 9 nucleotides line up with TRBD1. Germline V gene data show CDR1 as MNHGY and CDR2 as SAAAGT. The CDR3 covers 13 residues. Trimming cost V 5 bases and J 9 bases; bases outside gene matches: 8. CDR3 nucleotide sequence: TGTGCCAGCAGTAGGGACAGGGTAACAGGGCAGTACTTC. The encoded protein is CASSRDRVTGQYF.

The rearrangement joins TRBV10-2 to TRBJ2-2; D not resolved. CDR1 and CDR2 from the germline V gene are WSHSY and SAAADI. Trimming removed 8 bases from V and 5 bases from J, with 12 bases in between. This CDR3 is built from 13 residues. The CDR3 DNA reads as TGCGCCAGCGCCGCCTCACTTACCGGGGAGCTGTTTTTT. Translating gives CASAASLTGELFF.

This clone was recorded only once. The rearrangement uses TRBV9 and TRBJ2-4; 7 bases are a match to TRBD1. This CDR3 spans 12 amino acids. Trimming cost V 5 bases and J 8 bases; bases outside gene matches: 4. Germline CDR1 SGDLS, CDR2 YYNGEE. The CDR3 nucleotides are TGTGCCAGCAGTTACAGGGGAGACATTCAGTACTTC. This gives the protein CASSYRGDIQYF.

The CDR3 is CASSTRGVSSGNTIYF. The CDR3 DNA is TGTGCCAGCAGTACCCGGGGGGTTAGCTCTGGAAACACCATATATTTT. This chain connects TRBV6-8 to TRBJ1-3; TRBD1 might be the D (5 bases). The germline V gene encodes CDR1 MNHGY and CDR2 SAAAGT. The V end was cut by 5 bases, the J end by 0 bases, with 14 bases between. The CDR3 runs 16 residues.

The chain combines TRBV9 with TRBJ2-7, with D possibly being TRBD1 (5 bases). V was shortened by 5 bases and J by 3 bases, with 9 bases between the two germline ends. The CDR3 spans 12 residues. The germline CDR1 and CDR2 sequences are SGDLS and YYNGEE. CDR3 protein: CASSADSYEQYF. The CDR3 nucleotides read TGTGCCAGCAGTGCAGACAGCTACGAGCAGTACTTC.

The CDR3 DNA follows: TGCGCCAGCAGCTTGGTGCAGGGGGCGAACACCGGGGAGCTGTTTTTT. Its protein is CASSLVQGANTGELFF. The rearrangement joins TRBV5-1 to TRBJ2-2, with 7 bases that match TRBD1. Germline V gives CDR1 SGHRS, CDR2 YFSETQ. This CDR3 is 16 amino acids long. V lost 0 bases and J lost 0; bases outside the gene matches: 2.

This clone was seen only a few times. The chain links TRBV6-8 to TRBJ1-3; D possibly corresponds to TRBD1 (5 bases). Trimming removed 2 bases from V and 4 bases from J, with 9 bases in between. Germline CDR1 is MNHGY and CDR2 is SAAAGT. This CDR3 is 14 amino acids long. CDR3 DNA sequence: TGTGCCAGCAGTTACCGGGGCGCCGGAAACACCATATATTTT. This encodes CASSYRGAGNTIYF.

By proportion, this clone is large. The genes are TRBV6-8 and TRBJ1-1, with D tentatively TRBD1 (5 bases). V was clipped by 2 bases and J by 0 bases, with 7 bases between them. The germline V gene encodes CDR1 MNHGY and CDR2 SAAAGT. CDR3 length equals 14 residues. The CDR3 DNA reads as TGTGCCAGCAGTTACCAGGGAATGAACACTGAAGCTTTCTTT. This gives the protein CASSYQGMNTEAFF.

The sample holds a few counts of this clone. This sequence joins TRBV11-3 and TRBJ2-1; D not certain. The CDR3 covers 14 residues. The V gene lost 5 bases and the J gene lost 1 base, with 9 bases spanning the gap. Germline V gene data show CDR1 as SGHNT and CDR2 as YENEEA. The CDR3 sequence is CASSPAGSYNEQFF. As DNA, the CDR3 is TGTGCCAGCAGCCCGGCCGGGTCCTACAATGAGCAGTTCTTC.

V is TRBV28 and J is TRBJ2-7; 7 bases match TRBD2. Germline lookup yields CDR1 MDHEN and CDR2 SYDVKM. Trimming took 7 bases from V and 0 from J; bases not matched to a gene: 6. The CDR3 has 14 residues. Here the CDR3 DNA reads TGTGCCAGCACTTTGGGGGGGAGCTCCTACGAGCAGTACTTC. Translation: CASTLGGSSYEQYF.